The sequence of this T cell receptor beta chain was determined in a study of CD4+ T cells in melanoma (dated 2022 in TCRdb). Describing the broader study: The study examined neoantigen-specific CD4+ T cells in human melanoma.

Comment on this clone: Its antigen is currently not known. The record has no base qualities; no much larger clone is one base away.

In the germline V gene, CDR1 corresponds to MNHEY and CDR2 to SVGAGI. V drops 6 bases and J drops 6 bases, leaving 14 bases in between. The CDR3 spans 14 residues, from the cysteine through the phenylalanine. The entry retains the CDR3 DNA only, 42 bases that are in frame from base 1. Libraries came from the immunoSEQ multiplex PCR assay. TCRdb's version of the immuneACCESS table is confined to in-frame rearrangements and falls short of the full clone set. An unresolved V gene accounts for under half of the shortfall where checked; the remainder is of unknown origin. The sample records around 130,000 clones, around 90% of which are singletons. Clones ranked in the top ten supply more than 1.5% of the sample. The investigation overall reported the following: Neoantigen-specific CD4+ T cells in melanoma were reported to show diverse differentiation states. Neoantigen-specific CD4+ T cells were reported to be correlated with the function of CD8+ T cells, macrophages and B cells.

The donors were people with melanoma. The chain is made from TRBV6-5 and TRBJ2-2, with the D gene not confidently named. This clonotype was obtained from a human donor with melanoma. This receptor has the CDR3 CASRRRTRAGELFF. In nucleotides, the sequence is TGTGCCAGCAGGAGAAGAACAAGGGCCGGGGAGCTGTTTTTT.